This TCR beta chain was sequenced for a study of cytomegalovirus exposure and HLA in healthy donors. Study-wide points: Reports described diagnosis of cytomegalovirus status by the classifier as highly specific and sensitive. What TCR beta sequences reportedly achieved was accurate prediction of HLA-A and HLA-B alleles in most subjects.

Amplification used 60 Vbeta primers and 13 Jbeta primers. Here immunoSEQ multiplex PCR was the method, and the copy in TCRdb shows in-frame clones only, minus some. The repertoire holds more than 150,000 clones, with roughly 79% as singletons. V lost 8 bases and J lost 2, with 12 bases in between. This CDR3 has 14 residues. Germline loops: CDR1 ENHRY, CDR2 SYGVKD. About this clone itself: Its specificity is not known.

Source material: PBMCs. The sequence was obtained from a woman in her forties or fifties in good health and CMV-seropositive. This rearrangement joins TRBV10-3 to TRBJ1-4, with D unresolved. The CDR3 sequence: CAISSGGTNEKLFF. The CDR3 DNA reads TGTGCCATCTCTTCCGGCGGGACTAATGAAAAACTGTTTTTT.